Listed below are T cell receptor beta chains from one sample, sequenced in a study of T cell repertoires in cytomegalovirus infection. MiXCR was run by TCRdb on the reads, yielding one entry per CDR3 protein. The data contain about a million distinct CDR3 sequences, roughly 30% of them singletons. Their specific antigens are unknown. The sample was cultured CD8+ T cells from PBMCs, taken from culture after CMV antigen stimulation. The source is a human donor in good health (CMV status not recorded). Some clones in this sample may be carry-over from other donors' samples. The CDR3 runs from the conserved cysteine through the conserved F or W. Each record gives: D gene, J gene, V gene, clone size, CDR3 protein, CDR3 DNA. The D gene is left open where the match is weak. The size of a clone is reported for some rows only, either as once, few or many, or as a class for expanded clones.

D gene: .; J gene: TRBJ1-2; V gene: TRBV19; clone size: few; CDR3 protein: CASSTQADLYGYTF; CDR3 DNA: TGTGCCAGTAGCACACAGGCCGACTTATATGGCTACACCTTC
D gene: .; J gene: TRBJ1-5; V gene: TRBV12-3/TRBV12-4; clone size: few; CDR3 protein: CASSEDNQPQHF; CDR3 DNA: TGTGCCAGCAGTGAGGACAATCAGCCCCAGCATTTT
D gene: .; J gene: TRBJ2-1; V gene: TRBV7-9; clone size: .; CDR3 protein: CASSQVRLADNEQFF; CDR3 DNA: TGTGCCAGCAGCCAAGTCCGTCTAGCAGACAATGAGCAGTTCTTC
D gene: .; J gene: TRBJ2-1; V gene: TRBV7-3; clone size: .; CDR3 protein: CASSTTSRGSYNEQFF; CDR3 DNA: TGTGCCAGCAGCACCACATCGAGGGGGTCCTACAATGAGCAGTTCTTC
D gene: TRBD2; J gene: TRBJ2-1; V gene: TRBV6-2/TRBV6-3; clone size: many; CDR3 protein: CASSRLAGDNEQFF; CDR3 DNA: TGTGCCAGCAGTCGACTAGCGGGGGACAATGAGCAGTTCTTC
D gene: .; J gene: TRBJ1-6; V gene: TRBV28; clone size: .; CDR3 protein: CASSLDSMGGALHF; CDR3 DNA: TGTGCCAGCAGTTTAGATAGTATGGGTGGAGCCCTCCACTTT
D gene: .; J gene: TRBJ1-1; V gene: TRBV27; clone size: few; CDR3 protein: CASTPRGAAEAFF; CDR3 DNA: TGTGCCAGCACTCCCCGGGGGGCTGCTGAAGCTTTCTTT
D gene: TRBD2; J gene: TRBJ2-1; V gene: TRBV12-3/TRBV12-4; clone size: .; CDR3 protein: CASSFLGRDEQFF; CDR3 DNA: TGTGCCAGCAGTTTTTTGGGGAGGGATGAGCAGTTCTTC
D gene: .; J gene: TRBJ1-6; V gene: TRBV6-1; clone size: many; CDR3 protein: CASSEVLGQYNSPLHF; CDR3 DNA: TGTGCCAGCAGTGAAGTTTTGGGGCAGTATAATTCACCCCTCCACTTT
D gene: .; J gene: TRBJ1-4; V gene: TRBV7-8; clone size: .; CDR3 protein: CASSLVSTLVSTDEKLFF; CDR3 DNA: TGTGCCAGCAGCTTAGTTTCGACACTCGTCTCAACTGATGAAAAACTGTTTTTT
D gene: .; J gene: TRBJ1-1; V gene: TRBV7-3; clone size: .; CDR3 protein: CASSITESTEAFF; CDR3 DNA: TGTGCCAGCAGCATTACTGAGAGCACTGAAGCTTTCTTT
D gene: .; J gene: TRBJ1-2; V gene: TRBV7-8; clone size: .; CDR3 protein: CASRIGYGYTF; CDR3 DNA: TGTGCCAGCAGAATCGGGTATGGCTACACCTTC
D gene: .; J gene: TRBJ2-1; V gene: TRBV6-1; clone size: few; CDR3 protein: CASSADSYFGNEQFF; CDR3 DNA: TGTGCCAGCAGTGCAGACAGCTACTTTGGCAATGAGCAGTTCTTC
D gene: .; J gene: TRBJ2-1; V gene: TRBV7-3; clone size: many; CDR3 protein: CASSLGGSPGNEQFF; CDR3 DNA: TGTGCCAGCAGCTTAGGGGGTTCTCCCGGCAATGAGCAGTTCTTC